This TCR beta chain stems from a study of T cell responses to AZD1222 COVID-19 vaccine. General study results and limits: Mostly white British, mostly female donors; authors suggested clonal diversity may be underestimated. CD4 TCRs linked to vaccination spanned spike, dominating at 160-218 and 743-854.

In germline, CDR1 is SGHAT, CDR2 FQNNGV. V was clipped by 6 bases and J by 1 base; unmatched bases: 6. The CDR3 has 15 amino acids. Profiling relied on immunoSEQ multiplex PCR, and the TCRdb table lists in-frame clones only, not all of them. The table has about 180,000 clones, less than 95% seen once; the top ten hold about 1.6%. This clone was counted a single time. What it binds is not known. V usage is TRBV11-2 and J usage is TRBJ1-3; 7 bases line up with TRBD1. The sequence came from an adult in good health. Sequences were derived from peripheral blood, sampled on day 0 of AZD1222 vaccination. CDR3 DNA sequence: TGTGCCAGCAGTCCGACAGGGCTGTCTGGAAACACCATATATTTT. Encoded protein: CASSPTGLSGNTIYF.